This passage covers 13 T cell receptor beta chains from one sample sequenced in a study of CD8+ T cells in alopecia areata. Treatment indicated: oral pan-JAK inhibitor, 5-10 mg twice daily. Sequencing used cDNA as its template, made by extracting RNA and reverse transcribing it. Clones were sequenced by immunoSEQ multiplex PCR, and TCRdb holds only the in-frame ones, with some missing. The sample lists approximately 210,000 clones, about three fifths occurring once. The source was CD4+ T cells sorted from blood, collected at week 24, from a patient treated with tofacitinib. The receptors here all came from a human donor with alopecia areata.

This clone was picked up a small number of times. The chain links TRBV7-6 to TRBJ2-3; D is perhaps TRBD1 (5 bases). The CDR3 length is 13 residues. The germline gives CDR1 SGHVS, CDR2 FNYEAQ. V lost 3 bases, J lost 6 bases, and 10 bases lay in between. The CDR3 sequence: CASSFQGSDTQYF. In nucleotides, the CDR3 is TGTGCCAGCAGCTTTCAGGGATCGGATACGCAGTATTTT. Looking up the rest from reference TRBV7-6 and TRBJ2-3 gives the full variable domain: GAGVSQSPRYKVTKRGQDVALRCDPISGHVSLYWYRQALGQGPEFLTYFNYEAQQDKSGLPNDRFSAERPEGSISTLTIQRTEQRDSAMYRCASSFQGSDTQYFGPGTRLTVL.

The chain's CDR3 is CASSPLGPTDTQYF. The CDR3 bases are TGTGCCAGCTCACCACTTGGTCCCACAGATACGCAGTATTTT. V usage is TRBV18 and J usage is TRBJ2-3; unclear D gene. CDR3 length: 14 residues. Germline V gives CDR1 KGHSH, CDR2 LQKENI. The V and J ends lost 1 base and 2 bases respectively, with 7 bases between them.

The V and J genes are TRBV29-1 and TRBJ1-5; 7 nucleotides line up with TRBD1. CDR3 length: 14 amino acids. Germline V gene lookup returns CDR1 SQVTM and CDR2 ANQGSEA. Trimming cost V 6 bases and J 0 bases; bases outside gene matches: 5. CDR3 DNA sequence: TGCAGCGTGAAAGGACAGGATAGCAATCAGCCCCAGCATTTT. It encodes CSVKGQDSNQPQHF.

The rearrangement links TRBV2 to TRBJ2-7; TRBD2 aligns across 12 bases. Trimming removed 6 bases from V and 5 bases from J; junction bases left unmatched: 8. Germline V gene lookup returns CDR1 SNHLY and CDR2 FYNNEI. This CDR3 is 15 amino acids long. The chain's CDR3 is CASSGLAGGRNEQYF. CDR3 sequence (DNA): TGTGCCAGCAGCGGTCTAGCGGGGGGGAGGAACGAGCAGTACTTC.

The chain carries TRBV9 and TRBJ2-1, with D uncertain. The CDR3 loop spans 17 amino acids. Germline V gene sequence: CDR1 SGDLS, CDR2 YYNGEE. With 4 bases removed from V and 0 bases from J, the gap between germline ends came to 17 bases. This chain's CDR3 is CASSPGVVLSSYNEQFF. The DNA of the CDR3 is TGTGCCAGCAGCCCTGGAGTAGTGTTGAGCTCCTACAATGAGCAGTTCTTC.

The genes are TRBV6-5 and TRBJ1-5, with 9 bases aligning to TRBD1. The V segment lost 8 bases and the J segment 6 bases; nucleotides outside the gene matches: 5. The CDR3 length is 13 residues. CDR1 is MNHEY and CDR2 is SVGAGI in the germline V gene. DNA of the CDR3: TGTGCCAGCCAACCGACAGGGGGTCAGCCCCAGCATTTT. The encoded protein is CASQPTGGQPQHF.

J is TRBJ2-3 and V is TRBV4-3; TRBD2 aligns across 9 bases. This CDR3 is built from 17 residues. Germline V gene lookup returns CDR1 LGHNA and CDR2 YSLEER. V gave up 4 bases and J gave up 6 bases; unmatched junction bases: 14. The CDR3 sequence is CASSPGLTSGGSDTQYF. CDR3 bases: TGCGCCAGCAGCCCGGGGCTGACTAGCGGAGGTTCGGATACGCAGTATTTT.

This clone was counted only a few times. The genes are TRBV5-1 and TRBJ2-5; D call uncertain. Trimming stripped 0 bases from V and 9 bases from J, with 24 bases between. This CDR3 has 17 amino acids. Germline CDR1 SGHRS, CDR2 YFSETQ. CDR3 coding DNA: TGCGCCAGCAGCTTGGGTTGGGTCGCAGGTCCCGAAGATTCCCAGTACTTC. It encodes CASSLGWVAGPEDSQYF.

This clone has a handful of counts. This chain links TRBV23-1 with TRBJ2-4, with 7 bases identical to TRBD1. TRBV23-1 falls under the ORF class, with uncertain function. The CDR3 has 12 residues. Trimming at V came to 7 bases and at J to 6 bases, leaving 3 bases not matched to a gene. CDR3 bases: TGCGCCAGCAAGGGACAGCGAAACATTCAGTACTTC. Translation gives CASKGQRNIQYF.

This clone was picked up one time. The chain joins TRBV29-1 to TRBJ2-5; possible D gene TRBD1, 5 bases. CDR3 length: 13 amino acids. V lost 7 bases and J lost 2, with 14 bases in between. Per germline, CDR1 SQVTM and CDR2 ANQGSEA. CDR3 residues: CSAAPTAQETQYF. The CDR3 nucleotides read TGCAGCGCCGCCCCGACAGCTCAAGAGACCCAGTACTTC.

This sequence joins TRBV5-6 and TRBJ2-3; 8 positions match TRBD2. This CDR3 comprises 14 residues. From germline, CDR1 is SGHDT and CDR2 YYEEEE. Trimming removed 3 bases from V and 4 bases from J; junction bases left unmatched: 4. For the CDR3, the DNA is TGTGCCAGCAGCTCCTGGGGACTAGCAGATACGCAGTATTTT. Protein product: CASSSWGLADTQYF.

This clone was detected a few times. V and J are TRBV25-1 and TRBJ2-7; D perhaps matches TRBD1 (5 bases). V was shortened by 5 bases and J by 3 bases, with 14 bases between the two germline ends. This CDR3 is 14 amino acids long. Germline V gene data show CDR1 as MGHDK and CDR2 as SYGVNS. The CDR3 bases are TGTGCCAGCAGTCGCAGGGAATGGAGCTACGAGCAGTACTTC. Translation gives CASSRREWSYEQYF.

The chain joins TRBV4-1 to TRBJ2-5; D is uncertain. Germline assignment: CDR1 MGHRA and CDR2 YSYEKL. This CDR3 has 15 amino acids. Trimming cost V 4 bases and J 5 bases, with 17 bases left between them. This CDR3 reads CASSPSRRLGETQYF. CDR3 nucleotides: TGCGCCAGCAGCCCCTCGCGGCGCCTTGGGGAGACCCAGTACTTC.